A selection of T cell receptor beta chains follows, all from one sample in a study of cytomegalovirus exposure and HLA in healthy donors. Method: immunoSEQ multiplex PCR; TCRdb's copy keeps in-frame clones and lacks some. The profile covers about 130,000 clones, with about 80% appearing a single time and over 2.5% taken by the ten largest. Sequencing was done on a sample of PBMCs. These receptor sequences come from a male donor in good health and CMV-seronegative. The CDR3 runs from the conserved cysteine through the conserved F or W. The D gene is left open where the match is weak. The size field is filled for only some rows; it gives once, few, many or a size class.

D	size	V	J	DNA	CDR3
TRBD2	-	TRBV6-5	TRBJ2-5	TGTGCCAGCAGCCCCCCGGGACTAGCGCAAGAGACCCAGTACTTC	CASSPPGLAQETQYF
-	-	TRBV5-1	TRBJ2-1	TGCGCCAGCAGCTTGACGAATCCCAGGGGTGAGCAGTTCTTC	CASSLTNPRGEQFF
TRBD1	-	TRBV7-2	TRBJ1-1	TGTGCCAGCAGCTTTAGACAGGGAGACACTGAAGCTTTCTTT	CASSFRQGDTEAFF
-	-	TRBV27	TRBJ1-1	TGTGCCAGCAGTTGGCAGGGGTCGAACACTGAAGCTTTCTTT	CASSWQGSNTEAFF
-	-	TRBV7-9	TRBJ2-7	TGTGCCAGCAGCTTAACCGTTACACCCTCATCCTCTTACGAGCAGTACTTC	CASSLTVTPSSSYEQYF
-	-	TRBV5-1	TRBJ2-1	TGCGCCAGCCCCCTTCTAGTGAATTACCACAATGAGCAGTTCTTC	CASPLLVNYHNEQFF
-	-	TRBV7-2	TRBJ1-5	TGTGCCAGCAGCTTAGCCGTATATAGCAATCAGCCCCAGCATTTT	CASSLAVYSNQPQHF
TRBD1	-	TRBV10-3	TRBJ2-7	TGTGCCATCAGTGGGACAGGGATGAACGAGCAGTACTTC	CAISGTGMNEQYF
TRBD1	-	TRBV28	TRBJ2-7	TGTGCCAGCAGTCCGACAGGGGAGGTCTACGAGCAGTACTTC	CASSPTGEVYEQYF
-	-	TRBV19	TRBJ2-7	TGTGCCAGTAGTCCCCTGGGGGCCGTCGAGCAGTACTTC	CASSPLGAVEQYF
TRBD1	-	TRBV6-4	TRBJ2-1	TGTGCCAGCAGTCCCCGGGACAGGGGGCGCCTGAATGAGCAGTTCTTC	CASSPRDRGRLNEQFF
TRBD1	few	TRBV4-3	TRBJ1-2	TGCGCCAGCAGCCAAGATCCGGACAAAGCCAGACAGGGTTATGGCTACACCTTC	CASSQDPDKARQGYGYTF
-	-	TRBV5-5	TRBJ1-3	TGTGCCAGCAGCCAAGGAGGAGGCTCTGGAAACACCATATATTTT	CASSQGGGSGNTIYF
TRBD2	-	TRBV27	TRBJ2-1	TGTGCCAGCAGTTCCCGCCTAGCGGGAGGGGCTGAGCAGTTCTTC	CASSSRLAGGAEQFF
TRBD2	-	TRBV7-8	TRBJ2-7	TGTGCCAGCAGCTTAACCGGGGACTACCTCGACGAGCAGTACTTC	CASSLTGDYLDEQYF
-	-	TRBV28	TRBJ1-2	TGTGCCAGCAGTTTAGCCGGGAATGACTATGGCTACACCTTC	CASSLAGNDYGYTF
-	once	TRBV27	TRBJ1-4	TGTGCCAGCAGCTCCATCGGAGGGATGAATGAAAAACTGTTTTTT	CASSSIGGMNEKLFF
TRBD1	-	TRBV28	TRBJ1-2	TGTGCCAGCAGTTTGGGACAGGGTCTCTCCAATGGCTACACCTTC	CASSLGQGLSNGYTF
-	-	TRBV5-1	TRBJ2-5	TGCGCCAGCAGCCTTGGCGTCTCCCGGGACTTTTTCCAAGAGACCCAGTACTTC	CASSLGVSRDFFQETQYF
TRBD2	-	TRBV2	TRBJ2-1	TGTGCCAGCAGTGTTCTGGGACTAGCGTACAATGAGCAGTTCTTC	CASSVLGLAYNEQFF
TRBD2	-	TRBV7-9	TRBJ2-7	TGTTCCAGCAGTCCACTAGCGGGGGGGCCTTACGAGCAGTACTTC	CSSSPLAGGPYEQYF
-	few	TRBV5-8	TRBJ2-7	TGTGCCAGCAGCTTGGGCATACTTCCAACCTCCTACGAGCAGTACTTC	CASSLGILPTSYEQYF
-	-	TRBV11-3	TRBJ2-7	TGTGCCAGCAGCTTGAGGGGGGGTTCCTACGAGCAGTACTTC	CASSLRGGSYEQYF
-	-	TRBV9	TRBJ1-3	TGTGCCAGCAGCGTAATCGAGGGAACCATATATTTT	CASSVIEGTIYF
-	few	TRBV30	TRBJ1-1	TGTGCCTGGAGCAAGGGACTGACGAACACTGAAGCTTTCTTT	CAWSKGLTNTEAFF
-	-	TRBV19	TRBJ1-1	TGTGCCAGTAGTCGGAACACTGAAGCTTTCTTT	CASSRNTEAFF
TRBD2	-	TRBV7-3	TRBJ2-5	TGTGCCAGCAGCCCGGGACTAGCGGGGGGAGAGACCCAGTACTTC	CASSPGLAGGETQYF
TRBD2	-	TRBV27	TRBJ2-6	TGTGCCAGCACCACAGGACTAGCGGACTCTGGGGCCAACGGCCTGACTTTC	CASTTGLADSGANGLTF
-	-	TRBV7-3	TRBJ2-1	TGTGCCAGCAGCTCGTCCCTAGGAAGGGAGGACAATGAGCAGTTCTTC	CASSSSLGREDNEQFF
TRBD1	-	TRBV19	TRBJ2-1	TGTGCCAGTAGTATAGATCCGACAGGGGTGTTGAGTGAGCAGTTCTTC	CASSIDPTGVLSEQFF
TRBD2	few	TRBV28	TRBJ2-7	TGTGCCACCACGGGGAGGGGATACGAGCAGTACTTC	CATTGRGYEQYF
-	-	TRBV5-1	TRBJ2-3	TGCGCCAGCAGCTTCCCACTAGGGAGCACAGATATGCAGTATTTT	CASSFPLGSTDMQYF
TRBD1	-	TRBV4-1	TRBJ2-7	TGCGCCAGCAGCCAAGGGAGAGGGACAGACACCTACGAGCAGTACTTC	CASSQGRGTDTYEQYF
-	few	TRBV7-2	TRBJ1-2	TGTGCCAGCAGCTTAGATTACAGGGATCGGCATGGCTACACCTTC	CASSLDYRDRHGYTF
TRBD2	-	TRBV6-4	TRBJ2-2	TGTGCCAGCAGTGCCCTAGCGGGAGGAATCGGGGAGCTGTTTTTT	CASSALAGGIGELFF
TRBD2	-	TRBV19	TRBJ2-7	TGTGCCAGTAGTATTAAGTCTAGCGGGCGTTCGACGATTCCCTACGAGCAGTACTTC	CASSIKSSGRSTIPYEQYF
-	-	TRBV6-1	TRBJ2-7	TGTGCCAGCAGTGAACGGCAGGGGATATCCTACGAGCAGTACTTC	CASSERQGISYEQYF
-	-	TRBV15	TRBJ1-1	TGTGCCACCAGCACCGGGATAGTTCTCGGCATAATGAACACTGAAGCTTTCTTT	CATSTGIVLGIMNTEAFF
TRBD2	-	TRBV28	TRBJ2-5	TGTGCCAGCAGTTTGACTAGCGGGGGTACACAAGAGACCCAGTACTTC	CASSLTSGGTQETQYF
TRBD2	-	TRBV6-4	TRBJ2-3	TGTGCCAGCAGTCGACTAGCGGGAGGCGCAGATACGCAGTATTTT	CASSRLAGGADTQYF
-	-	TRBV4-2	TRBJ2-1	TGTGCCAGCAGCAGCGCTGGGTGGAATGAGCAGTTCTTC	CASSSAGWNEQFF
-	-	TRBV30	TRBJ1-5	TGTGCCTGGAGTGCGGGGGGCAATCAGCCCCAGCATTTT	CAWSAGGNQPQHF
TRBD2	-	TRBV5-1	TRBJ2-3	TGCGCCAGCAGGACTAGCGGGAGTCTAACTGGAGATACGCAGTATTTT	CASRTSGSLTGDTQYF
TRBD1	-	TRBV5-1	TRBJ2-5	TGCGCCAGCAGCATCACAGGGGTCCAAGAGACCCAGTACTTC	CASSITGVQETQYF
-	few	TRBV2	TRBJ1-5	TGTGCCGGACGCACCGGGGGGTTAGGCAATCAGCCCCAGCATTTT	CAGRTGGLGNQPQHF
TRBD2	-	TRBV4-1	TRBJ2-1	TGCGCCAGCAGCCAAGTTCTAGCGGCAAGCTCCTACAATGAGCAGTTCTTC	CASSQVLAASSYNEQFF
TRBD1	-	TRBV7-2	TRBJ1-1	TGTGCCAGCAGCTACACCTCTACAGGGGGGGGGACTGAAGCTTTCTTT	CASSYTSTGGGTEAFF
-	-	TRBV29-1	TRBJ1-1	TGCAGCGTTGGACTCTTGAACACTGAAGCTTTCTTT	CSVGLLNTEAFF
TRBD1	-	TRBV11-1	TRBJ2-7	TGTGCCAGCAGCGTTGGGACAGGGACCTACGAGCAGTACTTC	CASSVGTGTYEQYF
TRBD1	-	TRBV30	TRBJ2-2	TGTGCCGGGGACCGGACAGGGAACACCGGGGAGCTGTTTTTT	CAGDRTGNTGELFF
TRBD2	-	TRBV19	TRBJ2-7	TGTGCCAGTAGCCTAGGAGGGACTAGTAATTTCTACGAGCAGTACTTC	CASSLGGTSNFYEQYF